The 11 T cell receptor beta chains given below trace back to one sample, sequenced in a study of blood T cell repertoires in COVID-19. Measured with immunoSEQ multiplex PCR; TCRdb has only the in-frame clones, and not every one. In the table there are about 230,000 clones, more than 65% of which are singletons. Source material: peripheral blood. The origin of the receptors is a woman in her forties who had recovered from COVID-19.

The rearrangement joins TRBV11-2 to TRBJ2-7; 9 nucleotides line up with TRBD1. Germline CDR1 SGHAT, CDR2 FQNNGV. The CDR3 has 14 residues. Unmatched junction bases numbered 7, after V lost 5 bases and J lost 5 bases. The CDR3 loop reads CASSVDRGRDEQYF. The CDR3 bases are TGTGCCAGCAGCGTGGACAGGGGACGGGACGAGCAGTACTTC.

This chain links TRBV4-1 with TRBJ2-5, with 8 bases aligning to TRBD1. The CDR3 loop spans 15 amino acids. V gave up 0 bases and J gave up 2 bases; unmatched junction bases: 2. Germline CDR1 and CDR2: MGHRA and YSYEKL. In DNA, the CDR3 is TGCGCCAGCAGCCAAGAACGGACAGGGCAAGAGACCCAGTACTTC. Protein: CASSQERTGQETQYF.

The chain joins TRBV5-1 to TRBJ1-4; TRBD1 matches at 9 bases. Germline assignment: CDR1 SGHRS and CDR2 YFSETQ. The CDR3 spans 16 residues. The J segment lost 4 bases and the V segment lost 3 bases, leaving 7 bases of the junction unmatched. CDR3 bases: TGCGCCAGCAGCTCCGGGACAGGGAGGGGTAATGAAAAACTGTTTTTT. This encodes CASSSGTGRGNEKLFF.

For the CDR3, the DNA is TGTGCCAGCACCACACAGGGGGCAAGCACAGATACGCAGTATTTT. Translating it yields CASTTQGASTDTQYF. The V call is TRBV6-5, the J call TRBJ2-3, with 9 bases lining up with TRBD1. Trimming cost V 7 bases and J 0 bases; bases outside gene matches: 5. The CDR3 covers 15 residues. Germline values: CDR1 MNHEY, CDR2 SVGAGI.

This clone was detected once. V and J are TRBV4-3 and TRBJ1-1, with D perhaps TRBD1 (5 bases). CDR3 length: 14 amino acids. Germline V gene sequence: CDR1 LGHNA, CDR2 YSLEER. V lost 1 base and J lost 3, with 9 bases in between. The CDR3 here is CASSQAGFHTEAFF. DNA for the CDR3: TGCGCCAGCAGCCAAGCAGGGTTTCACACTGAAGCTTTCTTT.

V is TRBV7-2 and J is TRBJ2-7; possible D gene TRBD2, 6 bases. This CDR3 contains 15 residues. The ends were cut back, 6 bases at V and 3 bases at J, with 18 bases in the middle. From germline, CDR1 is SGHTA and CDR2 FQGNSA. CDR3 DNA sequence: TGTGCCAGCAGTTTGGCTGGGGGGTTCATCTACGAGCAGTACTTC. It specifies CASSLAGGFIYEQYF.

The chain combines TRBV12-2 with TRBJ2-3; the table gives TRBD2 as D, unverified against the DNA. TRBV12-2 has pseudogene status. The length of the CDR3 is 18 residues. CDR3 DNA sequence: TGTGCAAGTCGCCGGACTAGCGGGGCCGCCAGGGGCACAGATACGCAGTATTTT. Its translation: CASRRTSGAARGTDTQYF.

This chain connects TRBV7-9 to TRBJ2-7; D gene uncertain. CDR1 SEHNR and CDR2 FQNEAQ come from the germline V gene (reference sequence). CDR3 length: 12 amino acids. V dropped 3 bases and J dropped 3 bases, with 6 bases sitting between them. CDR3 region: CASSFSVYEQYF. The CDR3 DNA reads TGTGCCAGCAGCTTCTCCGTCTACGAGCAGTACTTC.

V usage is TRBV19 and J usage is TRBJ1-5; a possible D gene is TRBD1 (6 bases). V lost 4 bases and J 7 bases, leaving 11 bases between the germline ends. CDR1 and CDR2 from the germline V gene are LNHDA and SQIVND (reference sequence). This CDR3 region has 13 residues. The CDR3 DNA follows: TGTGCCAGTAGTACAGGGGAAAGGCAGCCCCAGCATTTT. The encoded protein is CASSTGERQPQHF. Full variable domain (outside the CDR3, taken from reference TRBV19 and TRBJ1-5): DGGITQSPKYLFRKEGQNVTLSCEQNLNHDAMYWYRQDPGQGLRLIYYSQIVNDFQKGDIAEGYSVSREKKESFPLTVTSAQKNPTAFYLCASSTGERQPQHFGDGTRLSIL.

The chain recombines TRBV19 with TRBJ1-2, with 7 bases fitting TRBD1. Germline assignment: CDR1 LNHDA and CDR2 SQIVND (reference sequence). This CDR3 has 15 amino acids. The J segment lost 4 bases and the V segment lost 4 bases, leaving 9 bases of the junction unmatched. The CDR3 is CASSRRQGTIYGYTF. CDR3 DNA sequence: TGTGCCAGTAGTAGAAGACAGGGAACGATCTATGGCTACACCTTC.

The rearrangement joins TRBV7-2 to TRBJ2-3; TRBD2 is a possible D gene (5 bases). Per germline, CDR1 SGHTA and CDR2 FQGNSA. The CDR3 has 14 residues. The germline V and J ends were trimmed by 3 bases and 5 bases, with 12 bases remaining between them. CDR3 nucleotides: TGTGCCAGCAGCTTCACTCTAGCTGGAGATACGCAGTATTTT. Translating it yields CASSFTLAGDTQYF. The full variable domain, completed using reference TRBV7-2 and TRBJ2-3, is GAGVSQSPSNKVTEKGKDVELRCDPISGHTALYWYRQSLGQGLEFLIYFQGNSAPDKSGLPSDRFSAERTGGSVSTLTIQRTQQEDSAVYLCASSFTLAGDTQYFGPGTRLTVL.